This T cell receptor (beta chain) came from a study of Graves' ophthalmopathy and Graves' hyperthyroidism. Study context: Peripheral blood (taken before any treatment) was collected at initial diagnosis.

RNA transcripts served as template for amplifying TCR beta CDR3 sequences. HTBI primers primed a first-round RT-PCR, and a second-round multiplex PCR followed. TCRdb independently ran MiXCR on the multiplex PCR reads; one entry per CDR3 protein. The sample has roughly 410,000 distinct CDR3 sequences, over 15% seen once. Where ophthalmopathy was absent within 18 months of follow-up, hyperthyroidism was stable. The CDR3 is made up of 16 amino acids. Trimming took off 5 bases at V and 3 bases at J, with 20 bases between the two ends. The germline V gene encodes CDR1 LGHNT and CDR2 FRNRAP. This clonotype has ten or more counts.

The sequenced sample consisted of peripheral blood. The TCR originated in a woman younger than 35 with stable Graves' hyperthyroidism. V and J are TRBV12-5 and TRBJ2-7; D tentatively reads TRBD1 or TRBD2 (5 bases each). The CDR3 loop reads CASGTGAPSSSYEQYF. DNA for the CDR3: TGTGCTAGTGGTACCGGGGCGCCCTCGTCAAGCTACGAGCAGTACTTC.